The T cell receptor (beta chain) under discussion was sequenced for a study of identical twins listed by TCRdb under 2016. Background for the entire study: To test whether fetal clonotypes persist, the study used deep sequencing on TCR alpha and beta repertoires from monozygotic twins, unrelated adults of various ages, and cord blood. To rule out contamination, the twin experiments were replicated at different times with different library preparation protocols.

General study outcomes and caveats: Abundant cord blood beta clonotypes had fewer insertions, young adult naive repertoires showed a similar but weaker trend, and memory repertoires showed no such trend. In monozygotic twins, recombination models systematically underestimated out-of-frame TCR alpha sharing, but the models matched the sharing seen between unrelated individuals. A weaker excess of twin sharing was found in beta out-of-frame sequences because the signal-to-noise ratio was lowered by fewer shared sequences. Because the same donors could not be followed over many years, conclusions were based on cross-sectional statistical analysis. Zero-insertion analyses could be partly confounded by invariant T cells such as MAIT and iNKT, though diverse VJ usage argued against such confounding for most clonotypes. Compared with coincidental sharing between unrelated individuals, an excess of low generation-probability sequences was observed among out-of-frame TCR alpha sequences shared between twins.

Libraries were built with 5' RACE. This sample was sequenced with an Illumina HiSeq 2000. Template switching added a universal primer binding site, and the final cDNA carried a unique molecular identifier that allowed TCR cDNA molecules to be counted accurately. Specific primers in the conserved constant-segment region were used to synthesize first-strand cDNA for the TCR alpha and beta chains. To control for contamination, each cDNA library was double barcoded with a SMART-Mk sample barcode plus Illumina barcodes. TruSeq adapter sequences, together with Illumina sample barcodes, were added in two successive PCR steps. The Illumina HiSeq platform was used with custom primers to sequence TCR alpha and beta cDNA libraries. The study's own analysis went as follows. MiGEC was used to process raw reads and extract unique molecular identifiers, and MiXCR was used to find CDR3 positions. Recombination models were inferred per individual with the repgenHMM and IGoR tools using an EM algorithm. The tcR package in R was used for shared clonotype analysis, with sharing normalized by the product of cloneset sizes. To study raw recombination without the effects of thymic and clonal selection, out-of-frame nonproductive sequences were analyzed. Starting from the raw public reads, TCRdb applied fastp trimming at Q25, assembled clones with MiXCR and retained in-frame beta chains. Each CDR3 protein gets just one entry, which takes the most common genes and DNA from the rows behind it. The authors' filters were not applied to this entry. This sample is represented by a few hundred thousand distinct CDR3 sequences; 9.6% of them were singletons. Approximately 3% of the sample comes from the top ten.

Cut back by 5 bases and 9 bases, the V and J ends lie 20 bases apart. According to the germline V gene (reference sequence), CDR1 reads GTSNPN and CDR2 reads SVGIG. The CDR3 goes from the cysteine to the phenylalanine over 14 residues. CDR3 DNA is the only sequence kept; it has 42 bases, read in frame from the first base. Every donor in the study was a healthy Caucasian. The twin cohort comprised three pairs of female monozygotic twins, all aged roughly 18 to 29 years. The RNA used for TCR libraries was isolated from peripheral blood mononuclear cells. Turning to this clonotype: The antigen it recognizes is unknown. Within one base of it there is no much larger clone, and no base qualities were kept.

Another study also made use of these data, one on yellow fever vaccine responses in identical twins. Per that second paper: According to the authors, in identical twins the way T cells responded to vaccination appeared partly convergent and partly personalized. Focusing on identical twins, the study followed the T cell clones that responded to the vaccine, and did so with precision.

The specimen was PBMCs. The chain was built from TRBV30 and TRBJ2-1; tentative D gene TRBD1, with 6 bases matching. This receptor was identified in a woman aged 18-30 years in good health. CDR3 protein: CAWSHGLVGGEQFF. The nucleotide sequence reads as follows: TGTGCCTGGTCGCATGGCCTCGTAGGGGGTGAGCAGTTCTTC.